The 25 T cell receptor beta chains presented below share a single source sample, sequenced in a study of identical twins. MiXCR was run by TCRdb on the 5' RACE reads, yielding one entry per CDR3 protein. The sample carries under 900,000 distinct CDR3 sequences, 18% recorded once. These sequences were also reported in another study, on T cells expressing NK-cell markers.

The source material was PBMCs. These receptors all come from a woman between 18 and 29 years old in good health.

CDR3 region: CASSPRDRIDQPQHF. Here the CDR3 DNA reads TGTGCCAGCAGTCCGAGGGACCGCATCGATCAGCCCCAGCATTTT. The chain couples TRBV27 to TRBJ1-5, with a possible D match to TRBD1 (5 bases). Trimming shortened V by 5 bases and J by 5 bases, and 16 bases separated the two germline ends. This CDR3 spans 15 amino acids. Germline CDR1 reads MNHEY; CDR2 reads SMNVEV (reference sequence).

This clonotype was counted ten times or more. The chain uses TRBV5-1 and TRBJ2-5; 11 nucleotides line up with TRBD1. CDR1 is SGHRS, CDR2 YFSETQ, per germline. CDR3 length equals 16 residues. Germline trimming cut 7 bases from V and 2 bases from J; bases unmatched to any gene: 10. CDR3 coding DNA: TGCGCCAGCGGGACAGGGGGTCCAAGACGGCAAGAGACCCAGTACTTC. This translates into CASGTGGPRRQETQYF.

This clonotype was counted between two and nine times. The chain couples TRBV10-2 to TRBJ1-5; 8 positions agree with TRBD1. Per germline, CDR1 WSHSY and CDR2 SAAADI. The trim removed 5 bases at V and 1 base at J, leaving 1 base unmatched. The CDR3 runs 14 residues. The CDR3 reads CASSWDRSNQPQHF. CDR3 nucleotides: TGCGCCAGCAGTTGGGACAGGAGCAATCAGCCCCAGCATTTT.

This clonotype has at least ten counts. The CDR3 spells CASSFSLANEQFF. The CDR3 bases are TGTGCCAGCAGTTTCTCTCTAGCCAATGAGCAGTTCTTC. The chain combines TRBV12-3 or TRBV12-4 with TRBJ2-1; tentatively, D is TRBD2 (5 bases). V dropped 3 bases and J dropped 6 bases, with 9 bases sitting between them. The CDR3 spans 13 residues.

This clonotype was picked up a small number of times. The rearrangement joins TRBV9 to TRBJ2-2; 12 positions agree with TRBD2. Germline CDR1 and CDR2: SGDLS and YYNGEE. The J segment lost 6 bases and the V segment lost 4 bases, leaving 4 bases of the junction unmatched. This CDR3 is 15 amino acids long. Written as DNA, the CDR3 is TGTGCCAGCAGCCCGGGACTAGCGGGCGCCGGGGAGCTGTTTTTT. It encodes CASSPGLAGAGELFF.

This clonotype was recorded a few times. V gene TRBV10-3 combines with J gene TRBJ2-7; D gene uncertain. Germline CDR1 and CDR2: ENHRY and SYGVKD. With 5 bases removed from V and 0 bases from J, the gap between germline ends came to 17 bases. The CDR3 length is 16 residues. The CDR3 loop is CAISHYYEKGSYEQYF. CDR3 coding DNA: TGTGCCATCAGTCACTACTACGAAAAGGGCTCCTACGAGCAGTACTTC.

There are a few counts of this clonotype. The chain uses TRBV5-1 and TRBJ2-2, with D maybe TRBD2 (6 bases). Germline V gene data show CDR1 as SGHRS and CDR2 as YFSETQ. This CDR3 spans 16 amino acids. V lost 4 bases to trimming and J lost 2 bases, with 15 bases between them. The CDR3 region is CASSPFGGLNTGELFF. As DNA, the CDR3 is TGCGCCAGCAGCCCATTCGGGGGACTCAACACCGGGGAGCTGTTTTTT.

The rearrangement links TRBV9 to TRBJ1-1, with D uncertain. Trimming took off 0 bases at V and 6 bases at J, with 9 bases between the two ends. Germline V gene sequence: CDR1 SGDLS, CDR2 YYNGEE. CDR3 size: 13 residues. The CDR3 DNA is TGTGCCAGCAGCGTAGGGATCGGGGCTGAAGCTTTCTTT. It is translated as CASSVGIGAEAFF.

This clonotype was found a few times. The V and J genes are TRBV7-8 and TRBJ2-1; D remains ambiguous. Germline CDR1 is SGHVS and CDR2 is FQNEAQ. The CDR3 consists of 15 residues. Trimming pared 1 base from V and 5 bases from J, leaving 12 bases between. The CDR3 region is CASSLEGRWDNEQFF. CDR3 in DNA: TGTGCCAGCAGCTTAGAAGGCAGGTGGGACAATGAGCAGTTCTTC.

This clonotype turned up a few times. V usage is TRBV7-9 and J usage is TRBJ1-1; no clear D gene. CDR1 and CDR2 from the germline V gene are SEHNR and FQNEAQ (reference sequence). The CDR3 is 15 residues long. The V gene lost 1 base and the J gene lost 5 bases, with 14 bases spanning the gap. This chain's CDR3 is CASSLVVRSGTEAFF. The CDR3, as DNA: TGTGCCAGCAGCTTAGTGGTCAGATCGGGAACTGAAGCTTTCTTT.

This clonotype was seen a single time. CDR3 amino acids: CSARRLAGGIRYNEQFF. In DNA form, the CDR3 reads TGCAGTGCTAGAAGACTAGCGGGGGGTATTAGATACAATGAGCAGTTCTTC. This sequence joins TRBV20-1 and TRBJ2-1; TRBD2 matches 13 bases. CDR3 size: 17 residues. Germline V gene sequence: CDR1 DFQATT, CDR2 SNEGSKA (reference sequence). Trimming cost V 2 bases and J 4 bases; bases outside gene matches: 8.

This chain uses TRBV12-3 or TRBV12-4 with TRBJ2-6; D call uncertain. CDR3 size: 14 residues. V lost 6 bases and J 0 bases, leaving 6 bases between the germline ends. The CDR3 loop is CASRSISGANVLTF. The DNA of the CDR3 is TGTGCCAGCAGGAGTATCTCTGGGGCCAACGTCCTGACTTTC.

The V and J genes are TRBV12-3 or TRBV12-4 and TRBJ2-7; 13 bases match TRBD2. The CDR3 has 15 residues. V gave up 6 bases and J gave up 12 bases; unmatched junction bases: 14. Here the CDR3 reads CASSLGLAGYLGPYF. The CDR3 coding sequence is TGTGCCAGCAGCCTGGGACTAGCGGGATACTTGGGACCGTACTTC.

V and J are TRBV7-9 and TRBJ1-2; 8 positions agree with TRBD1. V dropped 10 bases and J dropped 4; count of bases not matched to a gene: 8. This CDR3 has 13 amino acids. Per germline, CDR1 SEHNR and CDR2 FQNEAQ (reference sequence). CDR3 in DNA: TGTGCCATCCTGACAGGGGAGGGCTATGGCTACACCTTC. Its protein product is CAILTGEGYGYTF.

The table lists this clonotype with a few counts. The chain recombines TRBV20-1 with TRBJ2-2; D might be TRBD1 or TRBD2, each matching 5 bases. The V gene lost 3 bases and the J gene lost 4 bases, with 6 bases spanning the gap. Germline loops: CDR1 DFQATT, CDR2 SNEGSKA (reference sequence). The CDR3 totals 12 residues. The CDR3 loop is CSARGVTGELFF. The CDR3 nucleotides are TGCAGTGCTAGGGGGGTCACCGGGGAGCTGTTTTTT.

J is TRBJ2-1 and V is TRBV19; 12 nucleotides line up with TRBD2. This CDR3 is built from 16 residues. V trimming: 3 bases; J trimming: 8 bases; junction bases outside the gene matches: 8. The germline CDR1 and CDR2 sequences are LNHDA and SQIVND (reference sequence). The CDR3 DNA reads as TGTGCCAGTAGTATCGTGACTAGCGGGAGAGGTCATGAGCAGTTCTTC. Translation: CASSIVTSGRGHEQFF. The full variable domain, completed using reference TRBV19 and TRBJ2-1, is DGGITQSPKYLFRKEGQNVTLSCEQNLNHDAMYWYRQDPGQGLRLIYYSQIVNDFQKGDIAEGYSVSREKKESFPLTVTSAQKNPTAFYLCASSIVTSGRGHEQFFGPGTRLTVL.

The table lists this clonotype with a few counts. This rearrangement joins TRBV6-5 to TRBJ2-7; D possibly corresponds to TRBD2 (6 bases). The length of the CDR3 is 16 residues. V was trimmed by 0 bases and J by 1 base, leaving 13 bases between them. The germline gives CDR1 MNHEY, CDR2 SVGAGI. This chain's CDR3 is CASSYSRVGSSYEQYF. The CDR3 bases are TGTGCCAGCAGTTACTCGAGGGTCGGGAGTTCCTACGAGCAGTACTTC.

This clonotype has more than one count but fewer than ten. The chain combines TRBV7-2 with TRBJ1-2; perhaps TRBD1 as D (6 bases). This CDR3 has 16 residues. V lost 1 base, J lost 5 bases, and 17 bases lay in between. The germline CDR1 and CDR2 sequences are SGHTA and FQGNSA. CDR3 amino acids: CASSLVGGRSIYGYTF. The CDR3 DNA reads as TGTGCCAGCAGCTTAGTAGGGGGGCGCTCAATTTATGGCTACACCTTC.

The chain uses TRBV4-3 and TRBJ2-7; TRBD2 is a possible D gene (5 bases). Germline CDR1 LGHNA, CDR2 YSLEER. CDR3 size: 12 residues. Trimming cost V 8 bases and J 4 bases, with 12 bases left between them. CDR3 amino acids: CASGGLAYEQYF. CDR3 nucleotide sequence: TGCGCCAGCGGCGGTCTAGCTTACGAGCAGTACTTC.

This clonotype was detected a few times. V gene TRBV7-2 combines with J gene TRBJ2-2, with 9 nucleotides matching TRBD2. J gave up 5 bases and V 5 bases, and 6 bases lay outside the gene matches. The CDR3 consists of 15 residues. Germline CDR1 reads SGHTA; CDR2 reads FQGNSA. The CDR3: CASSVTSGTTGELFF. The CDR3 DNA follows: TGTGCCAGCAGCGTGACTAGCGGAACAACCGGGGAGCTGTTTTTT.

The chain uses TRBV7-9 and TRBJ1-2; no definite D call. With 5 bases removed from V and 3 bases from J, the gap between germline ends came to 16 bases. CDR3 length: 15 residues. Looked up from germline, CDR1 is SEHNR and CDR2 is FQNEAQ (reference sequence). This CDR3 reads CASSPPLGKDYGYTF. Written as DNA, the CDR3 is TGTGCCAGCAGCCCCCCCCTGGGGAAGGACTATGGCTACACCTTC.

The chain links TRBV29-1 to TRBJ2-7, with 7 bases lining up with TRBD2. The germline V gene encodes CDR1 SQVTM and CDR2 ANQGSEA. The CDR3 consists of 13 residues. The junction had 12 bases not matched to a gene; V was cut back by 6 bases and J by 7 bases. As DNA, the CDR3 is TGCAGCGTGAGATGGGGGGGACCGGGAGAGCAGTACTTC. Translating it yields CSVRWGGPGEQYF.

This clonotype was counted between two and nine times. CDR3 in DNA: TGCAGCGTTGGGGGGCCGGGGGATGAGCAGTTCTTC. It is translated as CSVGGPGDEQFF. The rearrangement uses TRBV29-1 and TRBJ2-1; D may correspond to TRBD1 or TRBD2 (6 bases each). Trimming pared 4 bases from V and 8 bases from J, leaving 12 bases between. Germline V gene sequence: CDR1 SQVTM, CDR2 ANQGSEA. This CDR3 has 12 amino acids.

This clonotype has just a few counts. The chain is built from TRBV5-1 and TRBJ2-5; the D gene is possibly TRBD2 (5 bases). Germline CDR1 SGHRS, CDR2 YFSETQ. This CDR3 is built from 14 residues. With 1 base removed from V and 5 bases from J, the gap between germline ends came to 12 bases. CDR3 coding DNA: TGCGCCAGCAGCTTGTACCGGTCGGGGGAGACCCAGTACTTC. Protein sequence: CASSLYRSGETQYF. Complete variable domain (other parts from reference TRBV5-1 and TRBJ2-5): KAGVTQTPRYLIKTRGQQVTLSCSPISGHRSVSWYQQTPGQGLQFLFEYFSETQRNKGNFPGRFSGRQFSNSRSEMNVSTLELGDSALYLCASSLYRSGETQYFGPGTRLLVL.

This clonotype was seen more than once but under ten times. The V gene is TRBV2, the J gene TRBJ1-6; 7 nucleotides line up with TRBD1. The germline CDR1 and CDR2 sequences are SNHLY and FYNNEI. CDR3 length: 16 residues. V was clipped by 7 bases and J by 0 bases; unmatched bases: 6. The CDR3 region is CASKGQSLSYNSPLHF. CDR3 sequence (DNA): TGTGCCAGCAAGGGACAGAGCCTCTCCTATAATTCACCCCTCCACTTT.